One and the same sample provided the 18 T cell receptor beta chains below, sequenced in a study of blood T cell repertoires in COVID-19 (dated by TCRdb to the early 2020s). Libraries were made using the immunoSEQ multiplex PCR assay. TCRdb provides this immuneACCESS table in a form limited to in-frame rearrangements. Some clones are lacking; in checked studies, under half of them reflect an unresolved V gene, and why the rest are absent is not known. The sample table contains 150,000 or so clones; only one count was recorded for approximately 84% of them. The ten most abundant clones make up around a fifth of the sample. Sequenced sample: peripheral blood. The receptors were sampled from a woman older than 75 with acute or convalescent COVID-19.

V and J are TRBV3-1 (or the pseudogene TRBV3-2) and TRBJ1-5, with 7 bases identical to TRBD1. CDR3 size: 16 residues. V lost 2 bases to trimming and J lost 1 base; unmatched junction nucleotides: 5. The V gene's germline CDR1 is LGHDT and CDR2 YNNKEL (reference sequence). DNA for the CDR3: TGTGCCAGCAGCCAACGGACAGGAACAAGCAATCAGCCCCAGCATTTT. This codes for CASSQRTGTSNQPQHF.

The rearrangement links TRBV27 to TRBJ2-3; 7 bases are shared with TRBD1. V gave up 3 bases and J gave up 2 bases; unmatched junction bases: 8. CDR1 is MNHEY, CDR2 SMNVEV, per germline (reference sequence). This CDR3 spans 16 amino acids. DNA of the CDR3: TGTGCCAGCAGTTTTCTCGGGACAGTAGCCACAGATACGCAGTATTTT. This sequence encodes CASSFLGTVATDTQYF.

The chain carries TRBV3-1 (or the pseudogene TRBV3-2) and TRBJ1-1; the D gene is possibly TRBD1 (6 bases). CDR3 length: 19 residues. In germline, CDR1 is LGHDT, CDR2 YNNKEL (reference sequence). The germline V and J ends were trimmed by 1 base and 3 bases, with 24 bases remaining between them. The CDR3 nucleotides read TGTGCCAGCAGCCAAGGGCCCCTACAATGGGCTGGGGGCCACACTGAAGCTTTCTTT. Residues: CASSQGPLQWAGGHTEAFF.

The chain is built from TRBV5-4 and TRBJ2-2; 9 nucleotides line up with TRBD2. With 0 bases clipped from V and 5 bases from J, the junction kept 2 bases outside the gene matches. The CDR3 totals 15 residues. The germline gives CDR1 SGHNT, CDR2 YYREEE (reference sequence). This CDR3 is CASSLASGITGELFF. For the CDR3, the DNA is TGTGCCAGCAGCTTGGCTAGCGGGATAACCGGGGAGCTGTTTTTT. The full variable domain, completed using reference TRBV5-4 and TRBJ2-2, is ETGVTQSPTHLIKTRGQQVTLRCSSQSGHNTVSWYQQALGQGPQFIFQYYREEENGRGNFPPRFSGLQFPNYSSELNVNALELDDSALYLCASSLASGITGELFFGEGSRLTVL.

The rearrangement links TRBV5-1 to TRBJ2-7; D remains unclear. V dropped 3 bases and J dropped 6 bases, with 10 bases sitting between them. The germline gives CDR1 SGHRS, CDR2 YFSETQ. There are 12 residues in the CDR3. The CDR3 region is CASSSGTREQYF. The DNA of the CDR3 is TGCGCCAGCAGCTCAGGAACGCGCGAGCAGTACTTC.

V is TRBV9 and J is TRBJ2-1; weak D call: TRBD2 (5 bases). Between the trimmed V and J ends, which lost 0 bases and 5 bases, there was a span of 18 bases. CDR1 is SGDLS, CDR2 YYNGEE, per germline. The CDR3 loop spans 17 amino acids. CDR3 in DNA: TGTGCCAGCAGCGTAGCTACCCGGCCCCCCGGGGACAATGAGCAGTTCTTC. Translation: CASSVATRPPGDNEQFF.

The rearrangement joins TRBV6-6 to TRBJ1-1; a weak D match, TRBD1 (6 bases). Trimming cost V 2 bases and J 2 bases, with 15 bases left between them. Per germline, CDR1 MNHNY and CDR2 SVGAGI (reference sequence). The CDR3 runs 16 residues. The CDR3 loop reads CASSYDGGAVNTEAFF. CDR3 nucleotide sequence: TGTGCCAGCAGTTACGACGGGGGGGCAGTAAACACTGAAGCTTTCTTT.

The gene calls are TRBV7-8 and TRBJ2-2, with 9 bases lining up with TRBD2. The V segment lost 5 bases and the J segment 4 bases; nucleotides outside the gene matches: 11. The CDR3 contains 17 residues. The germline V gene encodes CDR1 SGHVS and CDR2 FQNEAQ. The CDR3 nucleotides are TGTGCCAGCAGCCGCCTTCGGGCTAGCGGGACCACCGGGGAGCTGTTTTTT. The encoded protein is CASSRLRASGTTGELFF.

J is TRBJ1-6 and V is TRBV10-2, with TRBD1 identical over 8 bases. The CDR3 covers 13 residues. Unmatched junction bases numbered 5, after V lost 6 bases and J lost 10 bases. Germline V gene lookup returns CDR1 WSHSY and CDR2 SAAADI. The CDR3 is CASSTGGRSPLHF. The CDR3 DNA sequence: TGCGCCAGCAGCACAGGGGGGAGATCACCCCTCCACTTT.

This clone occurred a few times. This chain links TRBV9 with TRBJ2-3; D may be TRBD2 (6 bases). There are 15 residues in the CDR3. Germline CDR1 SGDLS, CDR2 YYNGEE. V was shortened by 3 bases and J by 2 bases, with 13 bases between the two germline ends. The CDR3 loop is CASSAQERATDTQYF. The DNA for the CDR3 is TGTGCCAGCAGCGCCCAGGAGCGGGCCACAGATACGCAGTATTTT.

This chain joins TRBV3-1 (or the pseudogene TRBV3-2) and TRBJ2-5; 10 nucleotides align to TRBD2. Germline V lookup: CDR1 LGHDT, CDR2 YNNKEL (reference sequence). With V trimmed by 5 bases and J by 5 bases, 11 bases remained unmatched. CDR3 length: 16 residues. CDR3 DNA sequence: TGTGCCAGCAGCGTTTCGAGCGGGAGGGCCGGGGAGACCCAGTACTTC. Translation gives CASSVSSGRAGETQYF.

The rearrangement links TRBV15 to TRBJ2-1; D gene uncertain. Trimming cost V 4 bases and J 9 bases, with 13 bases left between them. Germline V gene lookup returns CDR1 LNHNV and CDR2 YYDKDF (reference sequence). This CDR3 is built from 13 residues. DNA for the CDR3: TGTGCCACCAGCATAAACTCCGGTGGTGAGCAGTTCTTC. This translates into CATSINSGGEQFF.

The chain is built from TRBV10-1 and TRBJ1-1, with D tentatively TRBD1 (5 bases). The ends were cut back, 6 bases at V and 5 bases at J, with 16 bases in the middle. CDR1 and CDR2 from the germline V gene are WNHNN and SYGVQD (reference sequence). This CDR3 is 14 amino acids long. This chain's CDR3 is CASSLTRVGTEAFF. In DNA, the CDR3 is TGCGCCAGCAGCCTCACCAGGGTGGGGACTGAAGCTTTCTTT.

V is TRBV6-2 or TRBV6-3 and J is TRBJ1-3; 7 bases are shared with TRBD1. Trimming removed 5 bases from V and 4 bases from J; junction bases left unmatched: 8. CDR1 MNHEY and CDR2 SVGEGT come from the germline V gene. The CDR3 consists of 15 residues. DNA of the CDR3: TGTGCCAGCAGTCAGCTCCGGGACAGAGGAAACACCATATATTTT. This sequence encodes CASSQLRDRGNTIYF.

This clone was seen a few times. The J gene is TRBJ1-5, the V gene TRBV19, with 7 bases that match TRBD1. This CDR3 comprises 15 residues. Trimming cost V 6 bases and J 0 bases; bases outside gene matches: 5. The V gene's germline CDR1 is LNHDA and CDR2 SQIVND (reference sequence). CDR3: CASRMGQYSNQPQHF. CDR3 in DNA: TGTGCCAGTAGGATGGGACAGTATAGCAATCAGCCCCAGCATTTT.

The gene calls are TRBV7-9 and TRBJ2-7; 12 positions agree with TRBD2. CDR3 length: 15 amino acids. Germline loops: CDR1 SEHNR, CDR2 FQNEAQ (reference sequence). With V trimmed by 2 bases and J by 7 bases, 6 bases remained unmatched. As DNA, the CDR3 is TGTGCCAGCAGCTTATGGCTAGCGGGAGGGGGTGAGCAGTACTTC. Translated: CASSLWLAGGGEQYF.

The rearrangement joins TRBV5-1 to TRBJ2-7; 7 bases agree with TRBD2. The J segment lost 2 bases and the V segment lost 1 base, leaving 6 bases of the junction unmatched. The CDR3 contains 15 residues. Germline CDR1 is SGHRS and CDR2 is YFSETQ. The CDR3: CASSLYSGTTYEQYF. CDR3 DNA sequence: TGCGCCAGCAGCTTGTACAGCGGGACTACCTACGAGCAGTACTTC.

The chain combines TRBV28 with TRBJ1-3; D is perhaps TRBD1 (5 bases). CDR1 is MDHEN, CDR2 SYDVKM, per germline. V lost 2 bases and J 0 bases, leaving 11 bases between the germline ends. The CDR3 loop spans 16 amino acids. Here the CDR3 DNA reads TGTGCCAGCAGTTTAAGGGGTACTTCCTCTGGAAACACCATATATTTT. It encodes CASSLRGTSSGNTIYF.